A single T cell receptor beta chain is shown here with its context. This record belongs to a study of shared clonotypes between healthy human individuals. About the research overall: The study used three CD4 naive, three CD4 memory, two CD8 naive and one CD8 memory plate per donor.

This CDR3 spans 18 amino acids. Germline V gene data show CDR1 as MGHDK and CDR2 as SYGVNS. Here immunoSEQ multiplex PCR was the method, and the copy in TCRdb shows in-frame clones only, minus some. The sample has about 110,000 clones, around 68% seen once. The chain couples TRBV25-1 to TRBJ2-5; 9 positions match TRBD2. The J call may be mistaken, given a closer DNA end match to TRBJ2-7. This TCR derives from a woman younger than 45 in good health. Sequencing was performed on memory CD8+ T cells sorted from blood. Subset described: CD45RO+ cells pooled with CCR7-negative TemRA cells. The CDR3 here is CASSGGWGKREVIYEQYF. The CDR3 DNA reads as TGTGCCAGCAGTGGAGGATGGGGGAAGCGGGAGGTCATCTACGAGCAGTACTTC.